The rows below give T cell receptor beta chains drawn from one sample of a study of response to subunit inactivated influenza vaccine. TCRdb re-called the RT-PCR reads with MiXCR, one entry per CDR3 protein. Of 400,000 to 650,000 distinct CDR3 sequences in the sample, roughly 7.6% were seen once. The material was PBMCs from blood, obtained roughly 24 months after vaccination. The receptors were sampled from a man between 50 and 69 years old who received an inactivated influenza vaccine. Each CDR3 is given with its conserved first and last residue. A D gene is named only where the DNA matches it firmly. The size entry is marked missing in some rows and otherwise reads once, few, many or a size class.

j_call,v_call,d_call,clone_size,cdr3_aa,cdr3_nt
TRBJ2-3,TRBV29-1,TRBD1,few,CSVDRDRGTDTQYF,TGCAGCGTTGATAGGGACAGGGGCACAGATACGCAGTATTTT
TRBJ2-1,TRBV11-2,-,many,CASSSPYNEQFF,TGTGCCAGCAGTTCCCCGTACAATGAGCAGTTCTTC
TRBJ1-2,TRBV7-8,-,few,CASSEGFFYGYTF,TGTGCCAGCAGCGAAGGATTTTTTTATGGCTACACCTTC
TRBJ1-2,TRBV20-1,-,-,CSAITAANYGYTF,TGCAGTGCTATTACGGCCGCTAACTATGGCTACACCTTC
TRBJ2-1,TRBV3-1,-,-,CASTHLPRGSLANEQFF,TGTGCCAGCACCCATCTTCCGAGGGGGAGTTTAGCCAATGAGCAGTTCTTC
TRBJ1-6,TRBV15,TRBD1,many,CATSRGGSGGGGNSPLHF,TGTGCCACCAGTAGAGGAGGGTCAGGGGGCGGCGGTAATTCACCCCTCCACTTT
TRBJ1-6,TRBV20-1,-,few,CSARVAGTQVGGSPLHF,TGCAGTGCTAGAGTTGCCGGGACCCAGGTGGGTGGTTCACCCCTCCACTTT
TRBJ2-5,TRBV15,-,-,CATSRDRVVGTQYF,TGTGCCACCAGCAGAGATCGGGTGGTTGGGACCCAGTACTTC
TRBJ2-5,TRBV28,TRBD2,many,CASSSGTSGRKPQYF,TGTGCCAGCAGTTCCGGGACTAGCGGGAGGAAGCCCCAGTACTTC
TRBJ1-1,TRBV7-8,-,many,CASSLVPGYTEAFF,TGTGCCAGCAGCTTAGTTCCCGGATACACTGAAGCTTTCTTT
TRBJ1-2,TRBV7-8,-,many,CASSLDWGAGGYTF,TGTGCCAGCAGCTTAGATTGGGGGGCCGGCGGCTACACCTTC
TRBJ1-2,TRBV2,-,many,CASSGISVTGYTF,TGTGCCAGCAGTGGGATTTCAGTCACCGGCTACACCTTC
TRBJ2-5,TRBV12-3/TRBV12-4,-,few,CASSPRTGLGETQYF,TGTGCCAGCAGTCCACGGACGGGGCTCGGGGAGACCCAGTACTTC
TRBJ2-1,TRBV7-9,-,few,CASSLAEYYNEQFF,TGTGCCAGCAGCTTAGCGGAGTACTACAATGAGCAGTTCTTC
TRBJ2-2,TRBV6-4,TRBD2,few,CASSPSGLAGGTGELFF,TGTGCCAGCAGTCCCTCGGGACTAGCGGGGGGCACCGGGGAGCTGTTTTTT
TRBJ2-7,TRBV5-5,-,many,CASSLGSALFGSYEQYF,TGTGCCAGCAGCTTGGGGAGTGCTCTCTTTGGCTCCTACGAGCAGTACTTC
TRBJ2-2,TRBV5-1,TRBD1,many,CASSDRDSNTGELFF,TGCGCCAGCAGCGACCGGGACAGCAACACCGGGGAGCTGTTTTTT
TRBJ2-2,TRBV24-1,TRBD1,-,CATSDPTGSGGLANTGELFF,TGTGCCACCAGTGATCCGACCGGGTCAGGGGGCCTGGCGAACACCGGGGAGCTGTTTTTT
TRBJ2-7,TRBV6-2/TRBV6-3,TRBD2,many,CASRAGLAGYEQYF,TGTGCCAGCAGAGCGGGACTAGCGGGATACGAGCAGTACTTC
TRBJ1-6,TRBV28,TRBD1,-,CASSFTGTAYNSPLHF,TGTGCCAGCAGTTTCACCGGGACAGCATATAATTCACCCCTCCACTTT
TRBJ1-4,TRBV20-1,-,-,CSAKTGANEKLFF,TGCAGTGCGAAGACAGGAGCTAATGAAAAACTGTTTTTT
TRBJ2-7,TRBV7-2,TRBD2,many,CASRKTGTSGVIYEQYF,TGTGCCAGCAGAAAGACGGGGACTAGCGGGGTAATCTACGAGCAGTACTTC
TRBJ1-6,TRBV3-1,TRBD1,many,CASSQLGGNSPLHF,TGTGCCAGCAGCCAACTAGGGGGCAATTCACCCCTCCACTTT
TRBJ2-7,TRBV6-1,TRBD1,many,CASSPRTGNGNEQYF,TGTGCCAGCAGTCCACGGACAGGGAACGGGAACGAGCAGTACTTC